This TCR beta chain was retrieved from a study of cytomegalovirus exposure and HLA in healthy donors (dated by TCRdb to 2017 to 2019). About the study as a whole: According to an earlier analysis of 587 of the donors, 150 million to 200 million T cells yielded some 110 million unique TCR beta sequences and more than 250 Gb of sequence data. Donor age, sex, ethnicity and CMV serostatus were compiled alongside the repertoire data. Along with the roughly 700-subject first cohort, a separate validation cohort of over a hundred different subjects was used. Several DR-DQ haplotypes were handled as single units for association and clustering, since linkage in the cohort was strong. The study combined high-throughput TCR immunosequencing, statistical association of individual TCRs with disease status, and machine learning to predict cytomegalovirus infection status. An early release covering some 640 HLA-typed donors comprised approximately 290 gigabases of sequencing data and around 80 million unique TCR sequences. To study patterns of TCR occurrence, a later analysis re-analyzed previously published TCR beta repertoires from hundreds of donors and added high-resolution HLA genotyping. A later genetic analysis took genome-wide SNP genotypes for about 55% of the 666 donors and used that subset as a discovery cohort. An earlier analysis of roughly 600 of the donors used high-throughput TCR beta sequencing to judge whether each TCR beta V gene segment behaved as functional or pseudogenic. Typing coverage differed by locus: A, B, C, DRB1 and DQB1 were typed in roughly 629-640 donors, DQA1 in 500 to 550, DPA1 in approximately 610, and DPB1 in roughly 450. The aim of the study was to test whether cataloging public T cell receptors could identify signatures of past pathogen exposure. In the later analysis, no new phenotypic data were used to find candidate immune exposures; instead, reliance was placed on TCR beta sequences and their occurrence across donors. HLA typing included class I and class II loci at four-digit resolution. Among almost 400 genotyped donors of the cohort, an average of around 240,000 unique TCR beta nucleotide sequences were sequenced per donor, about a sixth of them non-productive. Every repertoire in the discovery cohort had been generated on one and the same sequencing platform. Among the roughly 400 genotyped donors, around 79% belonged to the genetic ancestry cluster associated with self-reported Caucasian donors. The study used immunosequencing to profile the T cell repertoires of more than 650 subjects and linked those repertoires to cytomegalovirus serostatus. Results and caveats for the whole study, not just this receptor: Some IMGT-functional V segments, including TRBV6-2 and TRBV6-3, could not be distinguished by the 87-base-pair reads and were therefore excluded. Only TCR beta chains were sequenced in this cohort, and the absence of alpha or paired-chain data limited detectable features. The authors suggested that the approach could potentially be extended to other disease states and immunological phenotypes. Roughly uniform sequencing depth across donors was assumed in presence/absence analyses, although this assumption may not hold. According to a later analysis, parvovirus B19, influenza, CMV and Epstein-Barr virus appeared linked to several top co-occurrence clusters. A later genetic analysis associated a missense DCLRE1C variant with V-gene and J-gene trimming of TCR beta chains, and an independent cohort replicated the association. A later genetic analysis reported fewer N-insertions in productive TCRs among donors in an Asian-associated ancestry cluster than the roughly 700-donor mean. A group of highly shared sequence variants was considered likely to be a technical artifact of the sequencing pipeline. A few of the identified cytomegalovirus-associated TCR beta chains were confirmed in vitro to be specific for cytomegalovirus antigens. A further reported finding was that TCR beta sequences accurately predicted the HLA-A and HLA-B alleles for most subjects in the first cohort. Because HLA typing was missing for some donors at each locus, association tests included only the typed subset. The only immune exposure information available for the cohort was CMV serostatus. Correlated functional status among segregating V segments might reflect linkage disequilibrium, but an unknown experimental factor could not be ruled out. When HLA alleles, especially DR and DQ, strongly co-occurred, attributing TCR associations to individual alleles was difficult. An earlier analysis of around 600 of the donors showed that most TCR beta V segments appeared in productive rearrangements either about 87% or about 30% of the time, which broadly matched IMGT annotations. In a later analysis, HLA-associated TCR beta chains showed more clonal expansion and lower generation probabilities than non-associated chains that were equally common. Most TCR sequences were observed very rarely across donors, whereas some public TCRs were present in many individuals. In the study, some 180 TCR beta chains were listed as associated with cytomegalovirus. In a later analysis, the rate of TCR association differed among HLA loci, with DRB1 alleles having the most associated TCRs and HLA-C alleles having the fewest. Most CMV-associated TCR beta chains appeared to be HLA-restricted in a later analysis, and the HLA associations seemed to be driven largely by CMV exposure. Approximately 16 rarely observed V segments, including chromosome 9 orphons, were excluded from the earlier analysis of about 500 of the donors because counts were too low. The classifier was reported to diagnose cytomegalovirus status with high specificity and sensitivity in both the original cohort and the validation cohort. Specific HLA alleles were associated with more than 15,000 TCR beta sequences at a false discovery rate of 0.05 in a later analysis.

Libraries were prepared through the immunoSEQ multiplex PCR assay. For the multiplex PCR, a mixture combining 60 forward primers for TCR Vbeta segments and 13 reverse primers for TCR Jbeta segments was used. The CDR3 region of rearranged TCR beta genes was amplified from genomic DNA by a multiplex PCR assay. Amplified TCR beta libraries were sequenced as 87-base-pair reads on the Illumina HiSeq System. The paper's data handling went like this. Across the roughly 670 repertoires, a later analysis counted 78 million or so unique TCR beta chains, 8.5 million to 12 million of which were shared by at least two donors. Raw reads were error-corrected and collapsed into unique sequences by a nearest-neighbor algorithm in which closely related sequences were merged to remove PCR and sequencing errors. Alignment of CDR3 sequences to IMGT reference sequences was used to assign V, D and J gene segments. For a sequence to be retained, a match of at least six nucleotides to both a V gene segment and a J gene segment was required. A rearrangement was called productive if the CDR3 had no stop codons and remained in frame with V and J, and every other rearrangement was called non-productive. Following IMGT convention, CDR3 was defined as the stretch from the second conserved V-encoded cysteine up to the conserved J-encoded phenylalanine. The earlier analysis of a few hundred of the donors excluded sequences that lacked an unambiguous match to a single V gene segment. In an earlier analysis of a few hundred of the donors, a V segment was called functional when productive rearrangements were above 56.7%, and segregating when the standard deviation between donors exceeded 5%. To diagnose cytomegalovirus status from the catalog of TCR beta chain sequences, a statistical classification framework was built. A later analysis assigned V and J genes by comparing TCR nucleotide sequences with IMGT/GENE-DB human TR gene sequences. The TCRdist pipeline was used in a later analysis to assign CDR3 sequences and most-parsimonious VDJ recombination scenarios. In a later analysis, each TCR beta chain was defined by its CDR3 amino acid sequence together with its V-gene family, and reads without a unique V-gene family were excluded. As a way to deal with suspected cross-contamination and a sequencing artifact, a later analysis dropped over 550 nucleotide sequences that were highly shared and had low generation probability. In a later analysis, a clonal expansion index for each public chain was calculated from normalized within-repertoire ranks of inferred template counts. In a later analysis, generation probabilities were computed using a VDJ recombination model fitted to out-of-frame rearrangements, and the results were checked against IGoR. In a later analysis, hypergeometric tests were used to score TCR-TCR, TCR-HLA and TCR-CMV co-occurrence, with a repertoire-size bias correction applied to TCR pairs. A later analysis estimated false discovery rates by permuting HLA or CMV assignments 20 times. In a later analysis, co-occurring TCRs were grouped using DBSCAN, with TCRdist sequence similarity added in when clustering inside HLA-allele-positive subsets. Repertoires with fewer than 30,000 or more than 120,000 public chains, plus five repertoires with anomalous nucleotide sharing, were excluded from co-occurrence clustering. As stored in TCRdb, this immuneACCESS dataset retains in-frame rearrangements with V and J assigned. A fraction of the clones does not appear; measured against another copy, unresolved V genes explain less than half of the discrepancy, and the remainder lacks a known reason. The DNA gave D and trimming, while V, J and clone size come from that table. In this sample the table shows more than 150,000 clones, roughly 87% of which occur a single time. In total, the top ten clones hold around 0.21% of the sample.

Relative to germline, V is 4 bases shorter and J is 3 bases shorter, with 14 bases between their ends. Including cysteine and phenylalanine, the CDR3 has 15 amino acids. Only the CDR3 DNA is retained, 45 bases long and in frame from the first base. CDR1 and CDR2 (SGHRS, YFSETQ) derive from the germline V gene. As concerns this clone: There is no known antigen for this receptor. One base away there is no much larger clone; base qualities are not given.

The cohort was made up of 666 healthy bone marrow donors. Cohort members were all nominally healthy when sampled, although unrecorded immune exposures were likely present. The donor tested CMV seronegative and was one of the 352 seronegative cohort members. Every donor gave a peripheral blood sample, and the peripheral blood mononuclear cells from that sample were used for TCR beta sequencing. The Qiagen DNeasy Blood Extraction Kit was used to extract genomic DNA from the blood cell samples. The origin of this receptor is a girl in the first two years of life in good health and CMV-seronegative. The sequencing sample was made of PBMCs. The chain uses TRBV5-1 and TRBJ1-3, with no confidently assigned D gene. The DNA sequence is given as TGCGCCAGCAGCCCAGCAACAGACGGTGGAAACACCATATATTTT. Its translation reads: CASSPATDGGNTIYF.